Each of the 10 T cell receptor beta chains below was sequenced from the same sample in a study of blood T cell repertoires in COVID-19. Produced via immunoSEQ multiplex PCR; TCRdb's table is partial and in-frame only. The data show some 460,000 clones, approximately 90% seen once. Sequenced sample: peripheral blood. All receptors come from a woman under 40 with acute or convalescent COVID-19.

The chain uses TRBV5-1 and TRBJ1-1; TRBD1 might be the D (5 bases). The CDR3 covers 13 residues. Germline V gene lookup returns CDR1 SGHRS and CDR2 YFSETQ. Trimming removed 9 bases at V and 0 bases at J, with 12 bases between. The CDR3, as DNA: TGCGCCACCCAAATGACAGTGAACACTGAAGCTTTCTTT. Translated: CATQMTVNTEAFF.

The gene calls are TRBV4-2 and TRBJ1-5; D might be TRBD1 (5 bases). The germline V and J ends were trimmed by 1 base and 4 bases, with 14 bases remaining between them. Germline V gene lookup returns CDR1 LGHNA and CDR2 YNFKEQ. The CDR3 contains 16 residues. CDR3 protein: CASSQGRSGTNQPQHF. The CDR3 DNA follows: TGTGCCAGCAGCCAAGGCCGGTCAGGGACTAATCAGCCCCAGCATTTT.

The rearrangement uses TRBV4-2 and TRBJ2-7, with D unresolved. The germline gives CDR1 LGHNA, CDR2 YNFKEQ. The germline V and J ends were trimmed by 1 base and 0 bases, with 10 bases remaining between them. CDR3 size: 15 residues. The CDR3 region is CASSQVTGFSYEQYF. The CDR3, as DNA: TGTGCCAGCAGCCAAGTTACCGGGTTCTCCTACGAGCAGTACTTC.

This chain links TRBV5-1 with TRBJ2-6; D may be TRBD1 (5 bases). V lost 0 bases, J lost 2 bases, and 9 bases lay in between. This CDR3 has 16 amino acids. Germline V lookup: CDR1 SGHRS, CDR2 YFSETQ. CDR3 coding DNA: TGCGCCAGCAGCTTGGTCAGGGCGACTGGGGCCAACGTCCTGACTTTC. Translated: CASSLVRATGANVLTF.

This chain links TRBV19 with TRBJ2-2, with 7 bases matching TRBD1. The germline V gene has CDR1 LNHDA and CDR2 SQIVND (reference sequence). V gave up 6 bases and J gave up 6 bases; unmatched junction bases: 4. This CDR3 has 13 amino acids. The CDR3 sequence: CASSFQGAGELFF. CDR3 nucleotide sequence: TGTGCCAGTAGCTTTCAGGGGGCCGGGGAGCTGTTTTTT.

The chain uses TRBV29-1 and TRBJ1-1; D unclear. Trimming removed 3 bases at V and 4 bases at J, with 3 bases between. CDR1 and CDR2 from the germline V gene are SQVTM and ANQGSEA. The CDR3 covers 10 residues. CDR3 DNA: TGCAGCGTTGAGGCCACTGAAGCTTTCTTT. Amino acid sequence: CSVEATEAFF.

This rearrangement joins TRBV18 to TRBJ1-5, with TRBD1 matching 8 bases. Trimming removed 2 bases from V and 1 base from J; junction bases left unmatched: 4. This CDR3 has 16 amino acids. The germline gives CDR1 KGHSH, CDR2 LQKENI. CDR3 in DNA: TGTGCCAGCTCACCATCACAGGGGGGAAGCAATCAGCCCCAGCATTTT. This encodes CASSPSQGGSNQPQHF.

The chain has TRBV20-1 and TRBJ2-7; tentative D call: TRBD2 (5 bases). V lost 7 bases, J lost 3 bases, and 7 bases lay in between. This CDR3 has 10 amino acids. The germline CDR1 and CDR2 sequences are DFQATT and SNEGSKA (reference sequence). In nucleotides, the CDR3 is TGCAGTGTTGGAGGCTACGAGCAGTACTTC. It codes for CSVGGYEQYF.

The chain combines TRBV28 with TRBJ2-7; 10 bases align to TRBD2. This CDR3 is 17 amino acids long. CDR1 and CDR2 from the germline V gene are MDHEN and SYDVKM. J lost 6 bases, V lost 6 bases, and 17 bases had no gene match. CDR3 protein: CASRRPPGSGGALEQYF. In DNA, the CDR3 is TGTGCCAGCAGACGACCGCCTGGGAGCGGGGGGGCCCTCGAGCAGTACTTC.

This chain joins TRBV5-1 and TRBJ2-7, with D possibly matching TRBD1 (5 bases). CDR1 and CDR2 from the germline V gene are SGHRS and YFSETQ. V was clipped by 4 bases and J by 3 bases, with 11 bases between them. CDR3 length equals 13 residues. The CDR3 nucleotides are TGCGCCAGCAGCGCCGACAGCAGCTACGAGCAGTACTTC. Translation: CASSADSSYEQYF.